Following are 25 T cell receptor beta chains from one sample sequenced in a study of CD8 T cells in ankylosing spondylitis. TCRdb ran MiXCR on the 5' RACE reads and lists one entry per CDR3 protein. The data hold under 300,000 distinct CDR3 sequences, with around 10% observed a single time. The specimen sequenced was blood, either unsorted or a sorted T cell fraction (not recorded which). These receptor sequences come from a male donor with ankylosing spondylitis or in good health (not recorded which).

There are a few counts of this clonotype. V gene TRBV10-3 combines with J gene TRBJ2-5, with 8 nucleotides matching TRBD2. CDR1 is ENHRY and CDR2 is SYGVKD in the germline V gene. V was clipped by 6 bases and J by 5 bases; unmatched bases: 8. CDR3 length: 14 amino acids. The CDR3 is CAIRSREGHETQYF. The CDR3 DNA sequence: TGTGCCATCAGGAGCCGGGAGGGCCACGAGACCCAGTACTTC.

This clonotype was detected a few times. The chain is built from TRBV12-3 or TRBV12-4 and TRBJ2-7, with D perhaps matching TRBD1 (5 bases). V was shortened by 6 bases and J by 3 bases, with 12 bases between the two germline ends. The CDR3 runs 13 residues. The CDR3 bases are TGTGCCAGCAGCCCTAATGACAGCTACGAGCAGTACTTC. Its protein is CASSPNDSYEQYF.

This clonotype occurred a few times. The rearrangement links TRBV11-2 to TRBJ2-1; 10 bases map to TRBD1. J was trimmed by 6 bases and V by 4 bases; bases with no gene match: 15. CDR1 and CDR2 (germline): SGHAT, FQNNGV. This CDR3 region has 18 residues. The CDR3 region is CASSSRRGTGQGRNEQFF. DNA of the CDR3: TGTGCCAGCAGCTCGCGAAGAGGGACGGGACAGGGGCGCAATGAGCAGTTCTTC.

V is TRBV5-6 and J is TRBJ2-7; D remains unclear. This CDR3 has 13 residues. The germline V gene encodes CDR1 SGHDT and CDR2 YYEEEE. V shed 2 bases and J shed 3 bases, with 9 bases lying between them. Here the CDR3 DNA reads TGTGCCAGCAGCTTCCTTTCCAACTACGAGCAGTACTTC. Amino acids: CASSFLSNYEQYF.

The V gene is TRBV27, the J gene TRBJ2-5; D possibly corresponds to TRBD2 (5 bases). V was cut by 6 bases and J by 5 bases, with 25 bases left in between. The germline V gene has CDR1 MNHEY and CDR2 SMNVEV (reference sequence). This CDR3 is 17 amino acids long. The CDR3 loop is CASSPGLAYLLEETQYF. The CDR3 nucleotides read TGTGCCAGCAGCCCCGGGTTAGCGTACCTATTGGAGGAGACCCAGTACTTC.

V is TRBV6-1 and J is TRBJ1-1; D is ambiguous. This CDR3 is built from 12 residues. The germline CDR1 and CDR2 sequences are MNHNS and SASEGT. V shed 3 bases and J shed 10 bases, with 12 bases lying between them. CDR3 DNA sequence: TGTGCCAGCAGTGATGTATCCGGGATAGCTTTCTTT. This codes for CASSDVSGIAFF.

This clonotype occurred many times. The V and J genes are TRBV20-1 and TRBJ2-7; TRBD2 matches at 7 bases. Germline V CDR1 and CDR2: DFQATT, SNEGSKA (reference sequence). The trim removed 6 bases at V and 0 bases at J, leaving 2 bases unmatched. The CDR3 covers 12 residues. In DNA form, the CDR3 reads TGCAGTGCGCGGACTAGCTCCTACGAGCAGTACTTC. Amino acid sequence: CSARTSSYEQYF.

The table lists this clonotype with many counts. The V and J genes are TRBV20-1 and TRBJ2-1; D possibly matches TRBD1 or TRBD2 (5 bases each). The V gene's germline CDR1 is DFQATT and CDR2 SNEGSKA (reference sequence). The CDR3 has 18 amino acids. V was clipped by 1 base and J by 2 bases, with 21 bases between them. The CDR3 bases are TGCAGTGCTAGAGGGGGATTGGGGGTAGACTCAACCTACAATGAGCAGTTCTTC. Translating it yields CSARGGLGVDSTYNEQFF.

Note on this clonotype: A much larger clone differs from this one at a single base, so this may be a read error. Because it lacks the conserved phenylalanine or tryptophan at the end, this CDR3 is likely a read error. The CDR3 DNA reads TGTGCCAGCAGTGTTATGACAGGGAATCTTGGCGAGCAGTACTTA. This translates into CASSVMTGNLGEQYL. The gene calls are TRBV25-1 and TRBJ2-7, with 7 bases matching TRBD1. The CDR3 contains 15 residues. The ends lost 4 bases at V and 6 bases at J; junction bases unmatched: 12. The germline gives CDR1 MGHDK, CDR2 SYGVNS.

This clonotype was counted many times. The V gene is TRBV20-1, the J gene TRBJ2-7; the match to TRBD2 covers 10 bases. Germline V gives CDR1 DFQATT, CDR2 SNEGSKA (reference sequence). CDR3 length equals 17 residues. After removal of 3 bases from V and 2 bases from J, the junction contained 13 bases not matched to a gene. The CDR3 nucleotides read TGCAGTGCTAGGAGACCAGTCATAGCGGGGGGTCCCTACGAGCAGTACTTC. Translating it yields CSARRPVIAGGPYEQYF.

This clonotype was seen ten or more times. V is TRBV5-1 and J is TRBJ1-2; D gene ambiguous. Per germline, CDR1 SGHRS and CDR2 YFSETQ. Trimming stripped 0 bases from V and 4 bases from J, with 16 bases between. The CDR3 loop spans 16 amino acids. The CDR3 loop reads CASSLAWGEISYGYTF. CDR3 nucleotide sequence: TGCGCCAGCAGCTTGGCCTGGGGTGAGATCAGCTATGGCTACACCTTC. Full variable domain (remainder filled in from reference TRBV5-1 and TRBJ1-2): KAGVTQTPRYLIKTRGQQVTLSCSPISGHRSVSWYQQTPGQGLQFLFEYFSETQRNKGNFPGRFSGRQFSNSRSEMNVSTLELGDSALYLCASSLAWGEISYGYTFGSGTRLTVV.

V is TRBV7-8 and J is TRBJ2-2; D may be TRBD2 (5 bases). V lost 5 bases, J lost 1 base, and 11 bases lay in between. The CDR3 is 15 residues long. Germline CDR1 SGHVS, CDR2 FQNEAQ. The DNA of the CDR3 is TGTGCCAGCAGCCCGGACTGGGTGAACACCGGGGAGCTGTTTTTT. Protein product: CASSPDWVNTGELFF. Full variable domain (outside the CDR3, taken from reference TRBV7-8 and TRBJ2-2): GAGVSQSPRYKVAKRGQDVALRCDPISGHVSLFWYQQALGQGPEFLTYFQNEAQLDKSGLPSDRFFAERPEGSVSTLKIQRTQQEDSAVYLCASSPDWVNTGELFFGEGSRLTVL.

In regard to this clonotype: One base away lies a much larger clone, so this may be a sequencing read error. The chain combines TRBV2 with TRBJ2-1, with D unresolved. The length of the CDR3 is 15 residues. Looked up from germline, CDR1 is SNHLY and CDR2 is FYNNEI. CDR3 sequence (DNA): TGTGCCAGCAGTGGTTACATTCGCCGGTACAATGAGCAGCTCTTC. Translation gives CASSGYIRRYNEQLF.

This clonotype came up a few times. This chain's CDR3 is CASSSEYAWNTEAFF. In nucleotides, the CDR3 is TGTGCCAGCAGCTCCGAATATGCGTGGAACACTGAAGCTTTCTTT. This chain links TRBV7-9 with TRBJ1-1, with D unclear. The CDR3 runs to 15 residues. Germline V gene data show CDR1 as SEHNR and CDR2 as FQNEAQ (reference sequence). Trimming cost V 4 bases and J 1 base, with 13 bases left between them.

This clonotype was recorded many times. This chain uses TRBV12-3 or TRBV12-4 with TRBJ1-5; D not resolved. V lost 5 bases and J 2 bases, leaving 16 bases between the germline ends. This CDR3 comprises 16 residues. The CDR3 sequence: CASSLTIGQGNQPQHF. The CDR3 nucleotides are TGTGCCAGCAGTCTCACCATAGGGCAGGGCAATCAGCCCCAGCATTTT.

This clonotype was detected many times. V is TRBV24-1 and J is TRBJ1-5; TRBD1 might be the D (6 bases). The CDR3 is 17 residues long. CDR1 KGHDR and CDR2 SFDVKD come from the germline V gene. Deletions cut 12 bases from V and 6 bases from J, with 29 bases between. Here the CDR3 DNA reads TGTGCCTCCGGGACACCCGGGATTTGCGATGGAAGTCAGCCCCAGCATTTT. Protein sequence: CASGTPGICDGSQPQHF.

In this sample, this clonotype turned up a few times. V usage is TRBV12-3 or TRBV12-4 and J usage is TRBJ2-1; 10 positions agree with TRBD1. There are 16 residues in the CDR3. Trimming removed 6 bases from V and 0 bases from J; junction bases left unmatched: 5. CDR3 protein: CASSRTGGFSYNEQFF. DNA for the CDR3: TGTGCCAGCAGCCGGACAGGGGGTTTCTCCTACAATGAGCAGTTCTTC.

The sample holds many counts of this clonotype. The chain combines TRBV12-3 or TRBV12-4 with TRBJ2-7; possible D gene TRBD2, 6 bases. Trimming took off 0 bases at V and 3 bases at J, with 21 bases between the two ends. CDR3 length equals 18 residues. The CDR3 reads CASSLAVPGEQKYYEQYF. The CDR3, as DNA: TGTGCCAGCAGTTTAGCGGTTCCGGGAGAGCAAAAATACTACGAGCAGTACTTC.

The sample holds many counts of this clonotype. This rearrangement joins TRBV20-1 to TRBJ2-7, with D tentatively TRBD1 (5 bases). Looked up from germline, CDR1 is DFQATT and CDR2 is SNEGSKA (reference sequence). V was shortened by 3 bases and J by 2 bases, with 11 bases between the two germline ends. The CDR3 sequence is 13 residues long. The CDR3 DNA reads as TGCAGTGCTAGTCTAGGGGCCGCCTACGAGCAGTACTTC. Protein: CSASLGAAYEQYF.

CDR3 residues: CSAAVAGSLGDTQYF. CDR3 sequence (DNA): TGCAGTGCTGCCGTAGCGGGAAGTCTCGGGGATACGCAGTATTTT. The V gene is TRBV20-1, the J gene TRBJ2-3, with TRBD2 identical over 8 bases. Germline assignment: CDR1 DFQATT and CDR2 SNEGSKA (reference sequence). Trimming at V came to 5 bases and at J to 6 bases, leaving 13 bases not matched to a gene. This CDR3 comprises 15 residues.

In its sample, this clonotype was seen many times. V and J are TRBV5-1 and TRBJ2-5, with 7 bases fitting TRBD2. Germline CDR1 is SGHRS and CDR2 is YFSETQ. J lost 4 bases, V lost 4 bases, and 10 bases had no gene match. The CDR3 has 15 residues. The DNA of the CDR3 is TGCGCCAGCAGCCCCACAGGACTAGTAGTAGAGACCCAGTACTTC. Its protein is CASSPTGLVVETQYF.

About this clonotype itself: The conserved phenylalanine or tryptophan normally closing the CDR3 is absent here, so this likely arose from a read error. This chain joins TRBV20-1 and TRBJ2-1; D not certain. The germline V and J ends were trimmed by 3 bases and 0 bases, with 6 bases remaining between them. The CDR3 contains 13 residues. CDR1 and CDR2 (germline): DFQATT, SNEGSKA (reference sequence). The CDR3 protein is CSASGSSYNEQFL. Written as DNA, the CDR3 is TGCAGTGCTAGCGGGTCCTCCTACAATGAGCAGTTCCTC.

This clonotype came up a few times. This sequence joins TRBV2 and TRBJ2-1; maybe TRBD2 (5 bases). Germline lookup yields CDR1 SNHLY and CDR2 FYNNEI. The length of the CDR3 is 16 residues. V was cut by 1 base and J by 2 bases, with 12 bases left in between. CDR3 protein: CASSEEWEFTYNEQFF. The CDR3, as DNA: TGTGCCAGCAGTGAAGAGTGGGAGTTCACCTACAATGAGCAGTTCTTC. The variable domain in full, completed from reference TRBV2 and TRBJ2-1, reads EPEVTQTPSHQVTQMGQEVILRCVPISNHLYFYWYRQILGQKVEFLVSFYNNEISEKSEIFDDQFSVERPDGSNFTLKIRSTKLEDSAMYFCASSEEWEFTYNEQFFGPGTRLTVL.

This clonotype was picked up many times. This chain joins TRBV28 and TRBJ2-2, with D perhaps being TRBD1 or TRBD2 (5 bases each). Trimming removed 3 bases from V and 3 bases from J, with 29 bases in between. CDR1 and CDR2 (germline): MDHEN, SYDVKM. This CDR3 comprises 21 residues. The CDR3 protein is CASSFRPRRGVAFSYTGELFF. The DNA for the CDR3 is TGTGCCAGCAGTTTCCGGCCTCGAAGAGGGGTGGCCTTCTCGTACACCGGGGAGCTGTTTTTT.

This clonotype was picked up many times. V gene TRBV29-1 combines with J gene TRBJ1-1; D might be TRBD1 (6 bases). The CDR3 consists of 14 residues. Trimming cost V 6 bases and J 4 bases, with 18 bases left between them. Germline V gives CDR1 SQVTM, CDR2 ANQGSEA. The CDR3 is CSVVPGQIFTEAFF. The CDR3 DNA is TGCAGCGTGGTACCGGGACAAATATTCACTGAAGCTTTCTTT.